The 24 T cell receptor beta chains listed next were all sequenced from one sample in a study of shared clonotypes between healthy human individuals. Method: immunoSEQ multiplex PCR; TCRdb's copy keeps in-frame clones and lacks some. The sample shows roughly 1,500,000 clones, approximately 98.5% of them seen only once. The material sequenced was naive CD4+ T cells sorted from blood. The sample's subset: CD45RA+ positively selected. The receptors here all came from a man younger than 45 in good health.

This clone was recorded only once. The rearrangement links TRBV27 to TRBJ1-5, with TRBD1 matching 12 bases. Germline V CDR1 and CDR2: MNHEY, SMNVEV (reference sequence). The ends lost 6 bases at V and 0 bases at J; junction bases unmatched: 9. CDR3 length equals 18 residues. The CDR3 DNA is TGTGCCAGCAGCAGGGACAGGGGGCCCGGATATAGCAATCAGCCCCAGCATTTT. Protein product: CASSRDRGPGYSNQPQHF.

The V and J genes are TRBV27 and TRBJ1-2; TRBD1 matches at 7 bases. V lost 6 bases to trimming and J lost 2 bases; unmatched junction nucleotides: 18. The germline CDR1 and CDR2 sequences are MNHEY and SMNVEV (reference sequence). This CDR3 has 18 residues. CDR3 sequence: CASSSRTGVLRVNYGYTF. The CDR3 DNA reads as TGTGCCAGCAGCTCGAGGACAGGCGTCCTTAGGGTGAACTATGGCTACACCTTC.

The chain links TRBV19 to TRBJ2-1; TRBD1 matches 11 bases. Losses at the gene ends were 7 bases for V and 2 bases for J; bases not matched to a gene: 7. CDR3 length equals 16 residues. The germline V gene encodes CDR1 LNHDA and CDR2 SQIVND (reference sequence). The CDR3 loop reads CASKVSGQGAYNEQFF. The CDR3, as DNA: TGTGCCAGTAAGGTGTCGGGACAGGGGGCCTACAATGAGCAGTTCTTC. Using reference TRBV19 and TRBJ2-1 for the parts outside the CDR3, the full variable domain is DGGITQSPKYLFRKEGQNVTLSCEQNLNHDAMYWYRQDPGQGLRLIYYSQIVNDFQKGDIAEGYSVSREKKESFPLTVTSAQKNPTAFYLCASKVSGQGAYNEQFFGPGTRLTVL.

The V gene is TRBV18, the J gene TRBJ1-5; 8 bases map to TRBD1. The CDR3 length is 15 residues. V lost 5 bases to trimming and J lost 6 bases; unmatched junction nucleotides: 9. Germline CDR1 KGHSH, CDR2 LQKENI. CDR3 coding DNA: TGTGCCAGCTCAGGAGACAGGGGAGTAGGTCAGCCCCAGCATTTT. Its translation: CASSGDRGVGQPQHF.

The chain links TRBV18 to TRBJ2-3; the D gene could be TRBD1 or TRBD2 (5 bases each). The CDR3 runs to 15 residues. Germline loops: CDR1 KGHSH, CDR2 LQKENI. Deletions cut 8 bases from V and 4 bases from J, with 19 bases between. The CDR3 region is CASALGTIGSDTQYF. The CDR3 coding sequence is TGTGCCAGCGCCCTAGGGACCATTGGGTCAGATACGCAGTATTTT.

This clone was recorded only once. The chain couples TRBV7-9 to TRBJ1-2; D may be TRBD1 (6 bases). Germline CDR1 and CDR2: SEHNR and FQNEAQ (reference sequence). This CDR3 is built from 12 residues. V shed 7 bases and J shed 4 bases, with 10 bases lying between them. The DNA of the CDR3 is TGTGCCAGCACACAGGGCCTCTATGGCTACACCTTC. This sequence encodes CASTQGLYGYTF.

The chain carries TRBV10-3 and TRBJ2-7, with D perhaps matching TRBD2 (6 bases). Germline V gene data show CDR1 as ENHRY and CDR2 as SYGVKD. V was trimmed by 9 bases and J by 4 bases, leaving 13 bases between them. The CDR3 has 12 amino acids. CDR3 region: CAIGPGEYEQYF. CDR3 bases: TGTGCCATAGGACCGGGGGAATACGAGCAGTACTTC.

The gene calls are TRBV29-1 and TRBJ2-7; D perhaps matches TRBD1 (5 bases). Trimming took 5 bases from V and 0 from J, leaving 11 bases between them. This CDR3 has 13 residues. Germline CDR1 is SQVTM and CDR2 is ANQGSEA. Here the CDR3 DNA reads TGCAGCGTTTTAGGACATACCTCCTACGAGCAGTACTTC. Protein sequence: CSVLGHTSYEQYF.

Here the CDR3 DNA reads TGTGCCAGCAGCTCCCGGGACATCCAAGAGACCCAGTACTTC. Translating gives CASSSRDIQETQYF. The chain recombines TRBV5-5 with TRBJ2-5; weak D call: TRBD1 (6 bases). Germline CDR1 reads SGHKS; CDR2 reads YYEKEE (reference sequence). The CDR3 is made up of 14 amino acids. Trimming pared 3 bases from V and 1 base from J, leaving 10 bases between.

A note on this clone: Other DNA sequences of this sample code for an identical CDR3. CDR3 sequence (DNA): TGCGCCAGCAGCTTGGGGGGGGCGGCGGCGGACTACGAGCAGTACTTC. Its translation is CASSLGGAAADYEQYF. The chain combines TRBV5-1 with TRBJ2-7, with D perhaps matching TRBD1 or TRBD2 (6 bases each). The CDR3 consists of 16 residues. V was cut by 0 bases and J by 3 bases, with 16 bases left in between. CDR1 is SGHRS and CDR2 is YFSETQ in the germline V gene.

The gene calls are TRBV27 and TRBJ2-7; possible D gene TRBD1, 6 bases. Per the germline V gene, CDR1 is MNHEY and CDR2 is SMNVEV (reference sequence). The V gene lost 5 bases and the J gene lost 4 bases, with 24 bases spanning the gap. CDR3 size: 17 residues. For the CDR3, the DNA is TGTGCCAGCAGTCCTGCCGAAGGAAGGGGGAATGGGTACGAGCAGTACTTC. Amino acid sequence: CASSPAEGRGNGYEQYF.

The chain joins TRBV29-1 to TRBJ2-7, with 7 positions matching TRBD2. Germline CDR1 is SQVTM and CDR2 is ANQGSEA. V shed 7 bases, J shed 2 bases, and the junction held 8 bases outside the gene matches. The CDR3 loop spans 13 amino acids. The CDR3 spells CSARVGRTYEQYF. CDR3 bases: TGCAGCGCCCGGGTCGGGAGGACCTACGAGCAGTACTTC.

The rearrangement links TRBV11-1 to TRBJ2-7, with 8 positions matching TRBD1. The CDR3 consists of 15 residues. V trimming: 1 base; J trimming: 7 bases; junction bases outside the gene matches: 9. Germline values: CDR1 SGHAT, CDR2 FQDESV (reference sequence). DNA for the CDR3: TGTGCCAGCAGCTTAGGCGGACAGGGCGGAAGGGAGCAGTACTTC. Translation: CASSLGGQGGREQYF.

This chain connects TRBV30 to TRBJ2-1, with D possibly being TRBD1 or TRBD2 (5 bases each). This CDR3 spans 11 amino acids. Germline V gene data show CDR1 as GTSNPN and CDR2 as SVGIG (reference sequence). The V and J ends lost 0 bases and 11 bases respectively, with 8 bases between them. In DNA form, the CDR3 reads TGTGCCTGGAGTGTAACGGGGCAGCAGTTCTTC. Protein product: CAWSVTGQQFF. The full variable domain, in which reference TRBV30 and TRBJ2-1 provide the parts outside the CDR3, is SQTIHQWPATLVQPVGSPLSLECTVEGTSNPNLYWYRQAAGRGLQLLFYSVGIGQISSEVPQNLSASRPQDRQFILSSKKLLLSDSGFYLCAWSVTGQQFFGPGTRLTVL.

The chain carries TRBV7-8 and TRBJ1-2; 7 positions match TRBD1. Germline CDR1 reads SGHVS; CDR2 reads FQNEAQ. CDR3 length: 13 residues. V lost 5 bases, J lost 2 bases, and 2 bases stayed unmatched. The chain's CDR3 is CASSETGNYGYTF. The CDR3 nucleotides are TGTGCCAGCAGCGAGACAGGGAACTATGGCTACACCTTC.

The chain employs TRBV21-1 and TRBJ1-5. TRBV21-1 is classified as a pseudogene. CDR3 length: 14 amino acids. The CDR3 here is CASSPKRGYQPQHF. CDR3 sequence (DNA): TGTGCCAGCAGCCCCAAGCGGGGATATCAGCCCCAGCATTTT.

V and J are TRBV11-2 and TRBJ2-5; tentative D call: TRBD1 (6 bases). Germline assignment: CDR1 SGHAT and CDR2 FQNNGV. With 8 bases removed from V and 4 bases from J, the gap between germline ends came to 14 bases. The CDR3 spans 13 residues. The CDR3 loop reads CASGSGRGETQYF. Here the CDR3 DNA reads TGTGCCAGCGGTTCGGGCAGGGGAGAGACCCAGTACTTC.

The chain couples TRBV19 to TRBJ2-2; D remains ambiguous. CDR1 is LNHDA, CDR2 SQIVND, per germline (reference sequence). The V and J ends lost 5 bases and 1 base respectively, with 8 bases between them. This CDR3 is built from 14 residues. CDR3 nucleotide sequence: TGTGCCAGTAGTCCCCGACGGAACACCGGGGAGCTGTTTTTT. This encodes CASSPRRNTGELFF.

V is TRBV2 and J is TRBJ2-1, with 7 bases aligning to TRBD2. CDR3 length equals 13 residues. After removal of 10 bases from V and 5 bases from J, the junction contained 8 bases not matched to a gene. Germline V gene sequence: CDR1 SNHLY, CDR2 FYNNEI. DNA of the CDR3: TGTGCCACCCGGGACTACCTTCACAATGAGCAGTTCTTC. Protein product: CATRDYLHNEQFF.

J is TRBJ1-3 and V is TRBV11-2; D is ambiguous. The ends were cut back, 1 base at V and 1 base at J, with 17 bases in the middle. The CDR3 spans 18 residues. Germline V gives CDR1 SGHAT, CDR2 FQNNGV. Here the CDR3 reads CASSLAWVSLGSGNTIYF. As DNA, the CDR3 is TGTGCCAGCAGCTTAGCGTGGGTGTCTTTGGGTTCTGGAAACACCATATATTTT.

The rearrangement joins TRBV28 to TRBJ2-7; the D is unclear. Trimming pared 5 bases from V and 6 bases from J, leaving 11 bases between. The germline CDR1 and CDR2 sequences are MDHEN and SYDVKM. The CDR3 has 12 amino acids. CDR3 nucleotides: TGTGCCAGCAGTCTCGGTCCGGGCGAGCAGTACTTC. This translates into CASSLGPGEQYF.

The chain recombines TRBV10-2 with TRBJ2-3, with D perhaps matching TRBD2 (5 bases). Germline V gene sequence: CDR1 WSHSY, CDR2 SAAADI. Trimming removed 0 bases from V and 0 bases from J, with 10 bases in between. CDR3 length: 16 residues. CDR3 bases: TGCGCCAGCAGTGAGTCGGCGGGCACTAGCACAGATACGCAGTATTTT. Amino acids: CASSESAGTSTDTQYF.

The gene calls are TRBV19 and TRBJ2-1; possible D gene TRBD2, 6 bases. Between the trimmed V and J ends, which lost 5 bases and 6 bases, there was a span of 11 bases. This CDR3 is built from 13 residues. Germline V lookup: CDR1 LNHDA, CDR2 SQIVND (reference sequence). CDR3 residues: CASSATSTNEQFF. DNA for the CDR3: TGTGCCAGTAGTGCGACTAGTACCAATGAGCAGTTCTTC. Drawing the rest from reference TRBV19 and TRBJ2-1, the complete variable domain is DGGITQSPKYLFRKEGQNVTLSCEQNLNHDAMYWYRQDPGQGLRLIYYSQIVNDFQKGDIAEGYSVSREKKESFPLTVTSAQKNPTAFYLCASSATSTNEQFFGPGTRLTVL.

CDR3 protein: CASSMGQVNQPQHF. The CDR3 DNA is TGTGCCAGTAGTATGGGTCAGGTAAATCAGCCCCAGCATTTT. The chain recombines TRBV19 with TRBJ1-5; no reliable D call. Germline V gene lookup returns CDR1 LNHDA and CDR2 SQIVND (reference sequence). This CDR3 has 14 residues. V was shortened by 3 bases and J by 4 bases, with 10 bases between the two germline ends.